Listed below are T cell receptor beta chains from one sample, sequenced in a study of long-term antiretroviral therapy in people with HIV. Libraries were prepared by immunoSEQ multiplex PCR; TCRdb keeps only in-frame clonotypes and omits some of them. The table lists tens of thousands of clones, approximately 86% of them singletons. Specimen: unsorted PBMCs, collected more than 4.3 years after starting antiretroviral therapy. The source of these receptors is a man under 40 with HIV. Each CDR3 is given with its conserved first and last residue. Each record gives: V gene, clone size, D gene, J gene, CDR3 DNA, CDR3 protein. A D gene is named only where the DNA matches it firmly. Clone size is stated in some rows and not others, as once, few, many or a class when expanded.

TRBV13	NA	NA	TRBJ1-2	TGTGCCAGCAGCTTAGGGGGCGCCTATGGCTACACCTTC	CASSLGGAYGYTF
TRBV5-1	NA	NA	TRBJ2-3	TGCGCCAGCAGCTTGGCGGGGGGCGCCCTCACAGATACGCAGTATTTT	CASSLAGGALTDTQYF
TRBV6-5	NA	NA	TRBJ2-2	TGTGCCAGCGGCACAAGGGGGGCGAACACCGGGGAGCTGTTTTTT	CASGTRGANTGELFF
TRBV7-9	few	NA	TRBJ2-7	TGTGCCAGCAGCTTAGCACCCGGCAGAAGCTACGAGCAGTACTTC	CASSLAPGRSYEQYF
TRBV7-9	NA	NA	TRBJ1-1	TGTGCCAGCAGCCTCGAGAGAGGGGGAGGCTCTGAAGCTTTCTTT	CASSLERGGGSEAFF
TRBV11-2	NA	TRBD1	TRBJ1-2	TGTGCCAGCAGCTTGTCGACAGGGGGCGATGGCTACACCTTC	CASSLSTGGDGYTF
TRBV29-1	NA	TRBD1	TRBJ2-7	TGCAGCCATAAGGGACAGGGGCAATTAGGGTACGAGCAGTACTTC	CSHKGQGQLGYEQYF
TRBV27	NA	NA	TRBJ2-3	TGTGCCAGCAGTTTGGGGGTCGATGCAGGGACAGATACGCAGTATTTT	CASSLGVDAGTDTQYF
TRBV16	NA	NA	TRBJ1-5	TGTGCCAGCAGCCAATCCCCGCCAGGGGAAAGCAATCAGCCCCAGCATTTT	CASSQSPPGESNQPQHF
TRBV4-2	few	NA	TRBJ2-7	TGTGCCAGCAGCCTCGGGACGGGATCCTACGAGCAGTACTTC	CASSLGTGSYEQYF
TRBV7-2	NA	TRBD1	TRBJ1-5	TGTGCCAGCAGCTTAAATGCGGGACAGGGGTTGGGGGAGCCCCAGCATTTT	CASSLNAGQGLGEPQHF
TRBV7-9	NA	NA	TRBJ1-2	TGTGCCAGCAGCTTAGGCGAAGGGCAAAACTATGGCTACACCTTC	CASSLGEGQNYGYTF
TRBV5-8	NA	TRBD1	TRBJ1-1	TGTGCCAGCAGCTTGACAGGGGAGGGGAACACTGAAGCTTTCTTT	CASSLTGEGNTEAFF
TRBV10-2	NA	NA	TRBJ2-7	TGCGCCAGCAGTTCCCCCGGCCAAACTAGTAGTAATGCCGCCGACTACGAGCAGTACTTC	CASSSPGQTSSNAADYEQYF
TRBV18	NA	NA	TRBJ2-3	TGTGCCAGCTCACCAGCAAACCGGGGCGGCACAGATACGCAGTATTTT	CASSPANRGGTDTQYF